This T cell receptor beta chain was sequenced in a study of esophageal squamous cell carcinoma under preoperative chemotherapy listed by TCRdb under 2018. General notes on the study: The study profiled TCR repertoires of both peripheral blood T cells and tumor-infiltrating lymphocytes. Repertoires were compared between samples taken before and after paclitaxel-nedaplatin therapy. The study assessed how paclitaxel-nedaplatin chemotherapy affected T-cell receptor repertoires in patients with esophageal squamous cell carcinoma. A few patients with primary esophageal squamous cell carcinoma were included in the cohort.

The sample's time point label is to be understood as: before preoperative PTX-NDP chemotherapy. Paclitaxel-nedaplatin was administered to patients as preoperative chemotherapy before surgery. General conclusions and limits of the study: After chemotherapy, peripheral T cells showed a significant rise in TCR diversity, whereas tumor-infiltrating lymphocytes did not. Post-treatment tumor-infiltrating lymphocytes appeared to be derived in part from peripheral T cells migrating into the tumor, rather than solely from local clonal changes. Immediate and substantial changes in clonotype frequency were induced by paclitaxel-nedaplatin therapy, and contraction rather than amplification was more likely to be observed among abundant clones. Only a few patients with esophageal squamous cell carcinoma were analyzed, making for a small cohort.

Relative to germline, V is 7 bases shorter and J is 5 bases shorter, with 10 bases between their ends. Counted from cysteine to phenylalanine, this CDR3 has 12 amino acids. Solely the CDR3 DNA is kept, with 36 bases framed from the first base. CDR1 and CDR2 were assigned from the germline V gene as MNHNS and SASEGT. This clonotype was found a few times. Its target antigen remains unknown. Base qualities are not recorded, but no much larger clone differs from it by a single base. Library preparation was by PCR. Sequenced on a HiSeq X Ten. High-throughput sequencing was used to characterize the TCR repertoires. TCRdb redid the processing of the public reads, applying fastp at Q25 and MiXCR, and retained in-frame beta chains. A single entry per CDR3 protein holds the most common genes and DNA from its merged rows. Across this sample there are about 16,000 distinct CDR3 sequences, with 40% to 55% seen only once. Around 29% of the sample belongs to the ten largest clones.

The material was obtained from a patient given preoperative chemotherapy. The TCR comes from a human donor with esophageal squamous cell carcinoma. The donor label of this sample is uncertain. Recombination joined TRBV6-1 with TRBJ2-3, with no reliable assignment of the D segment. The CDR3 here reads CASIGDVDTQYF. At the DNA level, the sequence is TGTGCCAGCATTGGAGATGTAGATACGCAGTATTTT.